Sequencing of this TCR beta chain was carried out in a study of blood T cell repertoires in COVID-19. Trimming removed 2 bases from V and 6 bases from J, with 13 bases in between. CDR1 is GTSNPN, CDR2 SVGIG, per germline (reference sequence). This CDR3 contains 14 residues. Generated by immunoSEQ multiplex PCR, the TCRdb table keeps only in-frame clones and is missing some. The top ten hold 10% to 15% of the sample, which has 180,000 or so clones, around 80% seen once. The receptor was derived from a woman between 55 and 75 years old who had recovered from COVID-19. The V call is TRBV30, the J call TRBJ2-2, with D unresolved. Sequencing used PBMCs or T cells enriched from blood (not recorded which). CDR3 DNA sequence: TGTGCCTGGAGTCGGCTAGATGTCGCCGGGGAGCTGTTTTTT. Its translation: CAWSRLDVAGELFF.